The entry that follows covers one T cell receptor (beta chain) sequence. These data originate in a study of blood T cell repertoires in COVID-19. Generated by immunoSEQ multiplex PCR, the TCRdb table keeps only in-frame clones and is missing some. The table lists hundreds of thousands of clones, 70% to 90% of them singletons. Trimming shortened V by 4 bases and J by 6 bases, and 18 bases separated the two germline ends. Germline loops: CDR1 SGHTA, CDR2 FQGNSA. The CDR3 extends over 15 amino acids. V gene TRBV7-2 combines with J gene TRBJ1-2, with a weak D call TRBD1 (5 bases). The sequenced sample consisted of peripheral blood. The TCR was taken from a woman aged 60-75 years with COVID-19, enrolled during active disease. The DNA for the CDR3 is TGTGCCAGCAGCTCCCCCAATCGACAGCGCCATGGCTACACCTTC. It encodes CASSSPNRQRHGYTF. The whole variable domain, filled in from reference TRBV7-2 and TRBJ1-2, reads GAGVSQSPSNKVTEKGKDVELRCDPISGHTALYWYRQSLGQGLEFLIYFQGNSAPDKSGLPSDRFSAERTGGSVSTLTIQRTQQEDSAVYLCASSSPNRQRHGYTFGSGTRLTVV.